The 17 T cell receptor beta chains presented below share a single source sample, sequenced in a study of CD8+ T cells in alopecia areata. Treatment: oral pan-JAK inhibitor, 5-10 mg twice daily. RNA extraction and reverse transcription yielded cDNA as sequencing template. Libraries were prepared by immunoSEQ multiplex PCR; TCRdb keeps only in-frame clonotypes and omits some of them. The sample includes around 100,000 clones, around 60% of them seen just once. Source: CD8+ T cells sorted from blood, taken between weeks 55 and 65, from a patient treated with tofacitinib. These receptor sequences come from a human donor with alopecia areata.

The rearrangement links TRBV2 to TRBJ2-3, with TRBD2 matching 8 bases. V lost 2 bases and J lost 7; bases outside the gene matches: 8. CDR1 is SNHLY, CDR2 FYNNEI, per germline. This CDR3 region has 15 residues. The DNA for the CDR3 is TGTGCCAGCAGTGAACGAGCGGGGGCCGGGAATACGCAGTATTTT. It is translated as CASSERAGAGNTQYF.

This clone was recorded at least ten times. The genes are TRBV19 and TRBJ2-1; weak D call: TRBD2 (5 bases). V was trimmed by 5 bases and J by 0 bases, leaving 11 bases between them. This CDR3 has 15 amino acids. Germline V CDR1 and CDR2: LNHDA, SQIVND (reference sequence). This CDR3 is CASSLAGSSYNEQFF. Here the CDR3 DNA reads TGTGCCAGTAGTTTGGCGGGTAGCTCCTACAATGAGCAGTTCTTC.

The chain has TRBV7-9 and TRBJ1-2; the D gene is possibly TRBD1 (5 bases). This CDR3 region has 15 residues. Germline values: CDR1 SEHNR, CDR2 FQNEAQ (reference sequence). V gave up 5 bases and J gave up 3 bases, with 16 bases separating them. The CDR3 coding sequence is TGTGCCAGCAGCCTCGTGGCAGGGTCTTACTATGGCTACACCTTC. The encoded protein is CASSLVAGSYYGYTF.

The CDR3 DNA follows: TGTGCCAGCAGCTTAAAGTCGCGGGTCGTCAATCAGCCCCAGCATTTT. Its protein is CASSLKSRVVNQPQHF. The chain combines TRBV7-9 with TRBJ1-5; D is unclear. Germline lookup yields CDR1 SEHNR and CDR2 FQNEAQ (reference sequence). Trimming pared 2 bases from V and 3 bases from J, leaving 14 bases between. CDR3 length equals 16 residues.

With respect to this clone: The identical CDR3 is also encoded by other nucleotide sequences in the sample. V usage is TRBV4-1 and J usage is TRBJ1-5; 7 nucleotides align to TRBD1. This CDR3 has 15 amino acids. The V gene's germline CDR1 is MGHRA and CDR2 YSYEKL. After removal of 0 bases from V and 4 bases from J, the junction contained 3 bases not matched to a gene. The CDR3 here is CASSQEGTVNQPQHF. For the CDR3, the DNA is TGCGCCAGCAGCCAAGAAGGGACAGTAAATCAGCCCCAGCATTTT.

V usage is TRBV19 and J usage is TRBJ2-5; the match to TRBD2 covers 13 bases. Germline V gives CDR1 LNHDA, CDR2 SQIVND (reference sequence). The CDR3 length is 15 residues. Trimming took 7 bases from V and 4 from J; bases not matched to a gene: 6. As DNA, the CDR3 is TGTGCCAGTACCCCGACTAGCGGGGGGTTAGAGACCCAGTACTTC. Translation: CASTPTSGGLETQYF.

The chain combines TRBV5-6 with TRBJ2-1; TRBD2 is a possible D gene (7 bases). Germline values: CDR1 SGHDT, CDR2 YYEEEE. The CDR3 is 15 amino acids. V was cut by 1 base and J by 3 bases, with 11 bases left in between. The CDR3 DNA reads as TGTGCCAGCAGCTTGTTGGGAGGGGGCTACAATGAGCAGTTCTTC. Amino acid sequence: CASSLLGGGYNEQFF.

The V call is TRBV15, the J call TRBJ2-5, with D perhaps TRBD1 or TRBD2 (6 bases each). The germline CDR1 and CDR2 sequences are LNHNV and YYDKDF (reference sequence). Trimming removed 1 base from V and 5 bases from J, with 14 bases in between. This CDR3 has 15 residues. CDR3 coding DNA: TGTGCCACCAGCAGAGGGAGGGGGGCCGACGAGACCCAGTACTTC. It is translated as CATSRGRGADETQYF.

The chain carries TRBV30 and TRBJ1-3; maybe TRBD1 (5 bases). The CDR3 has 13 amino acids. Deletions cut 4 bases from V and 1 base from J, with 8 bases between. CDR1 GTSNPN and CDR2 SVGIG come from the germline V gene (reference sequence). CDR3 sequence: CAWIQDSGNTIYF. The CDR3, as DNA: TGTGCCTGGATACAGGATTCTGGAAACACCATATATTTT.

This chain uses TRBV11-1 with TRBJ2-5; D may match TRBD1 or TRBD2 (5 bases each). Germline V lookup: CDR1 SGHAT, CDR2 FQDESV (reference sequence). V lost 4 bases and J lost 7, with 25 bases in between. The CDR3 is 17 amino acids. CDR3 bases: TGTGCCAGCAGCTCGACCCGGGACCCAACGCGGGCATCGACCCAGTACTTC. It specifies CASSSTRDPTRASTQYF.

CDR3: CATSRDFGDEQFF. The CDR3 coding sequence is TGTGCCACCAGCAGAGATTTCGGGGATGAGCAGTTCTTC. The V and J genes are TRBV15 and TRBJ2-1; TRBD2 is a possible D gene (5 bases). The CDR3 contains 13 residues. Germline V gene data show CDR1 as LNHNV and CDR2 as YYDKDF (reference sequence). The V end was cut by 0 bases, the J end by 8 bases, with 8 bases between.

V usage is TRBV19 and J usage is TRBJ2-2; possible D gene TRBD2, 6 bases. Per the germline V gene, CDR1 is LNHDA and CDR2 is SQIVND (reference sequence). The CDR3 length is 19 residues. With 2 bases removed from V and 2 bases from J, the gap between germline ends came to 21 bases. CDR3 nucleotide sequence: TGTGCCAGTAGTATATCGGACCTACCCGGGACTCATAACACCGGGGAGCTGTTTTTT. Its protein is CASSISDLPGTHNTGELFF.

The V gene is TRBV29-1, the J gene TRBJ2-5, with TRBD1 matching 9 bases. V dropped 6 bases and J dropped 3; count of bases not matched to a gene: 8. This CDR3 comprises 14 residues. Germline V gene data show CDR1 as SQVTM and CDR2 as ANQGSEA. Written as DNA, the CDR3 is TGCAGCGTACAGGGGGCCCCGAGAAAAGAGACCCAGTACTTC. This sequence encodes CSVQGAPRKETQYF.

The chain employs TRBV6-5 and TRBJ2-1; no firm D call. This CDR3 has 15 amino acids. The germline CDR1 and CDR2 sequences are MNHEY and SVGAGI. V lost 0 bases and J 3 bases, leaving 9 bases between the germline ends. For the CDR3, the DNA is TGTGCCAGCAGTTACTCGGGCGTGGGCTACAATGAGCAGTTCTTC. Amino acids: CASSYSGVGYNEQFF.

The V and J genes are TRBV4-1 and TRBJ2-2; D ambiguous. The CDR3 runs 11 residues. Germline V gene sequence: CDR1 MGHRA, CDR2 YSYEKL. V was shortened by 5 bases and J by 5 bases, with 3 bases between the two germline ends. The CDR3 region has the DNA TGCGCCAGCAGCTGGACCGGGGAGCTGTTTTTT. The encoded protein is CASSWTGELFF.

This clone has a handful of counts. CDR3 sequence reads: CASSSRVTDTQYF. The DNA for the CDR3 is TGTGCCAGCAGTTCCAGGGTCACAGATACGCAGTATTTT. V and J are TRBV27 and TRBJ2-3, with a tentative D call TRBD1 (5 bases). Germline CDR1 reads MNHEY; CDR2 reads SMNVEV (reference sequence). This CDR3 comprises 13 residues. The germline V and J ends were trimmed by 4 bases and 2 bases, with 7 bases remaining between them.

The V call is TRBV4-1, the J call TRBJ2-2; D possibly uses TRBD1 or TRBD2 (5 bases each). The germline V and J ends were trimmed by 1 base and 0 bases, with 15 bases remaining between them. The length of the CDR3 is 18 residues. Germline V CDR1 and CDR2: MGHRA, YSYEKL. CDR3 sequence reads: CASSQAGPGRTNTGELFF. Here the CDR3 DNA reads TGCGCCAGCAGCCAAGCCGGCCCGGGGCGAACGAACACCGGGGAGCTGTTTTTT.